The clone carrying this T cell receptor beta chain was seen only a few times. Antigen unknown. The data originate from a study of identical twins. The study's findings and limits: It was possible that invariant MAIT and iNKT cells partly confounded the zero-insertion analyses.

Germline loops: CDR1 SGHRS, CDR2 YFSETQ. After removal of 4 bases from V and 0 bases from J, the junction contained 8 bases not matched to a gene. CDR3 length: 16 residues. TCRdb used MiXCR to reprocess the 5' RACE reads, holding one entry per CDR3 protein. The repertoire holds 300,000 to 400,000 distinct CDR3 sequences, with 9% to 10% as singletons. V is TRBV5-1 and J is TRBJ1-1, with TRBD1 matching over 8 bases. Sequencing input: naive T cells sorted from blood. The TCR originated in a woman between 45 and 65 years old in good health. CDR3 coding DNA: TGCGCCAGCAGCGCTTGGACAGGGACCATGAACACTGAAGCTTTCTTT. Residues: CASSAWTGTMNTEAFF.